Presented here are 2 T cell receptor beta chains from one specimen sequenced in a study of identical twins. TCRdb reprocessed the 5' RACE reads with MiXCR, giving one entry per CDR3 protein. The sample shows about 240,000 distinct CDR3 sequences, approximately 8% of them seen only once. The same sample was also studied in work on yellow fever vaccine responses in identical twins.

Sequencing input: CD8+ T cells sorted from blood. Source of these receptors: a woman aged 18 to 35 in good health.

The chain couples TRBV11-1 to TRBJ2-7, with TRBD1 matching over 7 bases. Germline V gives CDR1 SGHAT, CDR2 FQDESV (reference sequence). V dropped 5 bases and J dropped 7; count of bases not matched to a gene: 8. CDR3 length: 13 residues. CDR3 coding DNA: TGTGCCAGCAGCCTAACAGGGGCGGAGGAGCAGTACTTC. The encoded protein is CASSLTGAEEQYF.

This clonotype was counted at least ten times. This chain connects TRBV2 to TRBJ1-3; unclear D gene. The CDR3 is 18 residues long. Looked up from germline, CDR1 is SNHLY and CDR2 is FYNNEI. Trimming left V 6 bases short and J 1 base short, with 22 bases between. The CDR3 bases are TGTGCCAGCAGGGCCGGGCACGAAGATTTTGATTCTGGAAACACCATATATTTT. Translation gives CASRAGHEDFDSGNTIYF.